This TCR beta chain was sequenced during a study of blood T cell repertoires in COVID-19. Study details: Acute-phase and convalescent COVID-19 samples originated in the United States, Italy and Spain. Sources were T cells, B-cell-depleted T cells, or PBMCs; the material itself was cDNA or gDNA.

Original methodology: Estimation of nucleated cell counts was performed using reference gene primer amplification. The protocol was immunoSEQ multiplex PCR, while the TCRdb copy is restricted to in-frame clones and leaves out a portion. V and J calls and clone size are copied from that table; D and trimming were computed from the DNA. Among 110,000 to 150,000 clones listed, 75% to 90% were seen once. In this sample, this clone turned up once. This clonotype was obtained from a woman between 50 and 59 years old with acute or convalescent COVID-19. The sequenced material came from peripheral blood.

The CDR3 reads CASSQEGWGYTF. The CDR3 nucleotides are TGTGCCAGCAGTCAGGAGGGATGGGGCTACACCTTC. The chain links TRBV2 to TRBJ1-2; the D is unclear. V was clipped by 5 bases and J by 8 bases, with 12 bases between them. This CDR3 region has 12 residues. Germline V CDR1 and CDR2: SNHLY, FYNNEI.